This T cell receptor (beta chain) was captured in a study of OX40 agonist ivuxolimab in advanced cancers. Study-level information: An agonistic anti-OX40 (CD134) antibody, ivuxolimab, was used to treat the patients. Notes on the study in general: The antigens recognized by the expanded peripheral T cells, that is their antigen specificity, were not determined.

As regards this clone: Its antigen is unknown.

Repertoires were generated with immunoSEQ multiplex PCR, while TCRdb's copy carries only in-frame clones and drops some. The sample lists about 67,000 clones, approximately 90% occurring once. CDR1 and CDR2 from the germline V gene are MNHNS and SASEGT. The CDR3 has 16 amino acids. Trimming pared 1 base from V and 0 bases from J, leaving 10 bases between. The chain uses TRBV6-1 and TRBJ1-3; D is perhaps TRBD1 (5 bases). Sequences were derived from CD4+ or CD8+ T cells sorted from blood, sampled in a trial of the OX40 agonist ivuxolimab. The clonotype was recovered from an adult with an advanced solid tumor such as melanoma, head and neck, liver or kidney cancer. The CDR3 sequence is CASSEEWGLSGNTIYF. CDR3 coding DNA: TGTGCCAGCAGTGAAGAGTGGGGACTCTCTGGAAACACCATATATTTT.